Listed here are 22 T cell receptor beta chains from one sample, sequenced in a study of T-cell memory formation after mild COVID-19. TCRdb re-analysed the 5' RACE reads in MiXCR, keeping a single row per CDR3 protein. The data hold tens of thousands of distinct CDR3 sequences, with approximately 30% observed a single time. The sample comprised PBMCs or a T cell subset sorted from them (not recorded which). The receptors shown here come from a man between 18 and 29 years old who had mild COVID-19 (a few samples of this study predate the infection). Cell type and time point are not known.

The chain links TRBV29-1 to TRBJ1-1; the D gene is possibly TRBD1 (6 bases). CDR1 SQVTM and CDR2 ANQGSEA come from the germline V gene. V dropped 7 bases and J dropped 2 bases, with 8 bases sitting between them. There are 11 residues in the CDR3. This chain's CDR3 is CSAGVNTEAFF. The CDR3 DNA reads TGCAGCGCAGGGGTAAACACTGAAGCTTTCTTT.

The rearrangement uses TRBV4-1 and TRBJ2-5, with TRBD2 identical over 9 bases. Germline CDR1 MGHRA, CDR2 YSYEKL. Losses at the gene ends were 4 bases for V and 3 bases for J; bases not matched to a gene: 3. This CDR3 contains 14 residues. The DNA for the CDR3 is TGCGCCAGCAGCCCGCGGGGGGGGGAAGAGACCCAGTACTTC. It is translated as CASSPRGGEETQYF.

A few counts support this clonotype. The V gene is TRBV10-3, the J gene TRBJ2-5, with a tentative D call TRBD2 (5 bases). V dropped 0 bases and J dropped 5 bases, with 13 bases sitting between them. CDR3 length equals 15 residues. The germline V gene encodes CDR1 ENHRY and CDR2 SYGVKD. CDR3 in DNA: TGTGCCATCAGTGAGTCGGGGAGATCCCTGGAGACCCAGTACTTC. Protein: CAISESGRSLETQYF.

As regards this clonotype: One junction end does not reproduce the germline sequence, and a read error may be involved. This CDR3 is CASSDRQVSNQPRHF. The CDR3 bases are TGCGCCAGCAGCGATAGACAGGTTAGCAATCAGCCCCGGCATTTT. The chain recombines TRBV4-1 with TRBJ1-5; weak D call: TRBD1 (6 bases). Per germline, CDR1 MGHRA and CDR2 YSYEKL. The CDR3 runs to 15 residues.

The chain joins TRBV20-1 to TRBJ1-1; no reliable D call. V was shortened by 0 bases and J by 4 bases, with 9 bases between the two germline ends. The CDR3 has 13 amino acids. The germline CDR1 and CDR2 sequences are DFQATT and SNEGSKA (reference sequence). The CDR3 nucleotides are TGCAGTGCTAGAGACCTCCGGGGCACTGAAGCTTTCTTT. Amino acid sequence: CSARDLRGTEAFF.

This clonotype was seen a handful of times. This chain uses TRBV7-2 with TRBJ2-5; TRBD1 matches 7 bases. This CDR3 contains 14 residues. CDR1 SGHTA and CDR2 FQGNSA come from the germline V gene. V lost 3 bases and J lost 4; bases outside the gene matches: 5. The CDR3 coding sequence is TGTGCCAGCAGCTTCCCGACAGGGACAGAGACCCAGTACTTC. It is translated as CASSFPTGTETQYF.

This clonotype was found a few times. The V call is TRBV24-1, the J call TRBJ2-2; TRBD2 might be the D (5 bases). From germline, CDR1 is KGHDR and CDR2 SFDVKD. V was clipped by 8 bases and J by 1 base, with 10 bases between them. The CDR3 has 14 amino acids. The CDR3 DNA is TGTGCCACCAAATATCGGGAGAACACCGGGGAGCTGTTTTTT. It yields the protein CATKYRENTGELFF.

The chain couples TRBV4-1 to TRBJ1-1; perhaps TRBD1 as D (6 bases). The CDR3 totals 13 residues. Trimming stripped 4 bases from V and 3 bases from J, with 9 bases between. Germline lookup yields CDR1 MGHRA and CDR2 YSYEKL. CDR3 bases: TGCGCCAGCAGCCCGGAGGGGGACACTGAAGCTTTCTTT. Protein: CASSPEGDTEAFF.

The chain recombines TRBV4-1 with TRBJ2-7, with no clear D. Germline CDR1 is MGHRA and CDR2 is YSYEKL. The V gene lost 4 bases and the J gene lost 0 bases, with 7 bases spanning the gap. The CDR3 spans 13 residues. CDR3 region: CASSRGPSYEQYV. The CDR3 bases are TGCGCCAGCAGCCGTGGGCCCTCCTACGAGCAGTACGTC.

Only a few counts were recorded for this clonotype. This chain connects TRBV6-5 to TRBJ2-7; D might be TRBD1 (6 bases). Trimming removed 0 bases from V and 5 bases from J, with 14 bases in between. Germline assignment: CDR1 MNHEY and CDR2 SVGAGI. This CDR3 has 15 residues. The CDR3 here is CASSYSNAGVNEQYF. The CDR3, as DNA: TGTGCCAGCAGTTACTCGAACGCAGGGGTAAACGAGCAGTACTTC.

In its sample, this clonotype was seen a few times. The rearrangement joins TRBV29-1 to TRBJ2-5; no firm D call. Germline-derived CDR1 and CDR2 are SQVTM and ANQGSEA. Trimming left V 7 bases short and J 7 bases short, with 16 bases between. This CDR3 has 12 amino acids. CDR3 sequence reads: CSATTLDATQYF. Here the CDR3 DNA reads TGCAGCGCGACCACGCTTGATGCGACCCAGTACTTC.

The rearrangement uses TRBV19 and TRBJ1-2; tentatively, D is TRBD1 (6 bases). Germline CDR1 LNHDA, CDR2 SQIVND (reference sequence). The CDR3 extends over 11 amino acids. Trimming shortened V by 6 bases and J by 11 bases, and 13 bases separated the two germline ends. CDR3 nucleotide sequence: TGTGCCAGTAGCCAGGGACAAGAGTACACCTTC. Its protein is CASSQGQEYTF.

The V call is TRBV6-5, the J call TRBJ2-7; tentatively, D is TRBD1 (6 bases). The CDR3 has 13 residues. Germline assignment: CDR1 MNHEY and CDR2 SVGAGI. The CDR3 sequence is CATLRDNSYEQYF. The CDR3 coding sequence is TGTGCTACTCTTAGGGACAACTCCTACGAGCAGTACTTC.

This clonotype was recorded a few times. The chain joins TRBV12-3 or TRBV12-4 to TRBJ2-1, with 11 bases matching TRBD1. The CDR3 extends over 14 amino acids. J lost 6 bases, V lost 5 bases, and 3 bases had no gene match. CDR3 DNA: TGTGCCAGCAGTCCAGGGACAGGGGGCAATGAGCAGTTCTTC. This translates into CASSPGTGGNEQFF.

The chain joins TRBV3-1 to TRBJ2-1; 7 positions agree with TRBD1. There are 16 residues in the CDR3. Germline CDR1 LGHDT, CDR2 YNNKEL (reference sequence). Losses at the gene ends were 3 bases for V and 4 bases for J; bases not matched to a gene: 9. The CDR3 DNA reads as TGTGCCAGCAGCCACGCCCGGGACAGAAGTTACAATGAGCAGTTCTTC. It specifies CASSHARDRSYNEQFF.

There are a few counts of this clonotype. This chain uses TRBV20-1 with TRBJ2-1; no clear D gene. The germline V gene encodes CDR1 DFQATT and CDR2 SNEGSKA (reference sequence). The CDR3 runs to 15 residues. Between the trimmed V and J ends, which lost 0 bases and 0 bases, there was a span of 9 bases. CDR3 in DNA: TGCAGTGCTAGAGAATGGCAGAGCTCCTACAATGAGCAGTTCTTC. Amino acid sequence: CSAREWQSSYNEQFF.

The table lists this clonotype with a few counts. This sequence joins TRBV18 and TRBJ2-7, with 9 bases that match TRBD1. V lost 2 bases to trimming and J lost 0 bases; unmatched junction nucleotides: 8. This CDR3 has 17 residues. Germline V CDR1 and CDR2: KGHSH, LQKENI. Here the CDR3 DNA reads TGTGCCAGCTCACCAAGACCCGGGACAGGGATCTCCTACGAGCAGTACGTC. Translation: CASSPRPGTGISYEQYV.

This clonotype was counted between two and nine times. This sequence joins TRBV12-3 or TRBV12-4 and TRBJ2-2; D not resolved. There are 12 residues in the CDR3. V lost 7 bases, J lost 6 bases, and 9 bases lay in between. CDR3 DNA: TGTGCCAGCACCTTAATCCCCGGGGAGCTGTTTTTT. Its protein is CASTLIPGELFF.

This chain links TRBV20-1 with TRBJ2-3; D is uncertain. CDR1 is DFQATT, CDR2 SNEGSKA, per germline (reference sequence). The CDR3 runs 10 residues. Trimming pared 8 bases from V and 4 bases from J, leaving 7 bases between. CDR3 sequence reads: CSLLADTQYF. The DNA of the CDR3 is TGCAGTCTCCTGGCAGATACGCAGTATTTT.

The gene calls are TRBV2 and TRBJ2-6; 7 bases agree with TRBD1. The V gene's germline CDR1 is SNHLY and CDR2 FYNNEI. This CDR3 has 16 residues. V dropped 6 bases and J dropped 2; count of bases not matched to a gene: 7. The CDR3 nucleotides read TGTGCCAGCAGCCCCGACAGGGCGCCTGGGGCCAACGTCCTGACTTTC. Its translation is CASSPDRAPGANVLTF.

Ten or more counts support this clonotype. The chain carries TRBV6-5 and TRBJ2-5; the D gene is possibly TRBD2 (7 bases). The V end lost 0 bases, the J end lost 10 bases, and 18 bases lay between the germline ends. The germline gives CDR1 MNHEY, CDR2 SVGAGI. The CDR3 runs 15 residues. The CDR3 sequence: CASSYSIGGREGQYF. CDR3 coding DNA: TGTGCCAGCAGTTACTCAATCGGGGGCAGGGAGGGCCAGTACTTC.

The chain combines TRBV2 with TRBJ2-4; perhaps TRBD1 as D (6 bases). The germline gives CDR1 SNHLY, CDR2 FYNNEI. V lost 1 base to trimming and J lost 15 bases, with 19 bases between them. This CDR3 is built from 14 residues. CDR3 loop: CASSEDRATSSGYF. DNA of the CDR3: TGTGCCAGCAGTGAAGACAGGGCCACGAGTTCCGGGTACTTC.